This T cell receptor (beta chain) derives from a study of patients and donors after allogeneic stem cell transplantation. The CDR3 extends over 14 amino acids. Deletions cut 5 bases from V and 2 bases from J, with 16 bases between. Looked up from germline, CDR1 is DFQATT and CDR2 is SNEGSKA (reference sequence). One entry per CDR3 protein results from TCRdb running MiXCR on the RT-PCR reads. The sample has 400,000 to 500,000 distinct CDR3 sequences, 15% to 20% seen once. V and J are TRBV20-1 and TRBJ2-7; weak D call: TRBD1 (6 bases). Material: blood, either unsorted or a sorted T cell fraction (not recorded which). The receptor comes from a human donor who was either an allogeneic HSCT recipient or a stem cell or donor lymphocyte infusion donor (not recorded which). It is not recorded whose cells these are; they may come from a transplant donor. The CDR3 region is CSAPPRDKTYEQYF. In DNA form, the CDR3 reads TGCAGTGCTCCGCCCCGGGACAAAACCTACGAGCAGTACTTC.